The 32 T cell receptor beta chains below were found in one sample sequenced in a study of blood T cell repertoires in COVID-19. The method was immunoSEQ multiplex PCR; TCRdb's version includes in-frame clones alone and lacks a portion of them. The profile shows approximately 110,000 clones, 65% to 90% of them singletons. Sequences were obtained from peripheral blood. The receptors originated from a man older than 75 with acute or convalescent COVID-19.

The chain recombines TRBV7-9 with TRBJ2-5, with D maybe TRBD1 (6 bases). CDR1 and CDR2 (germline): SEHNR, FQNEAQ (reference sequence). This CDR3 has 14 residues. The ends were cut back, 3 bases at V and 3 bases at J, with 11 bases in the middle. CDR3 loop: CASSLRRTEETQYF. DNA of the CDR3: TGTGCCAGCAGCTTGAGGAGGACAGAAGAGACCCAGTACTTC.

As concerns this clone: The junction differs from germline at one of its ends, possibly a read error. The chain couples TRBV7-7 to TRBJ2-5; TRBD2 agrees at 8 bases. The CDR3 spans 14 residues. Germline assignment: CDR1 SSHAT and CDR2 FNYEAQ (reference sequence). For the CDR3, the DNA is TGTGCTAGCAGCTTAGCGGGGCAGGGGGAGACCCAGTACTTC. Translated, it gives CASSLAGQGETQYF.

The chain joins TRBV9 to TRBJ2-1, with no clear D. The CDR3 loop spans 16 amino acids. V shed 0 bases and J shed 5 bases, with 15 bases lying between them. Germline CDR1 SGDLS, CDR2 YYNGEE. CDR3 DNA sequence: TGTGCCAGCAGCGTAGTGAGTCGGCTAGACCACAATGAGCAGTTCTTC. This codes for CASSVVSRLDHNEQFF.

The table lists this clone with a few counts. The chain links TRBV27 to TRBJ2-7, with D maybe TRBD1 (7 bases). The V and J ends lost 6 bases and 4 bases respectively, with 16 bases between them. The CDR3 sequence is 14 residues long. Germline V gene sequence: CDR1 MNHEY, CDR2 SMNVEV (reference sequence). The CDR3 DNA follows: TGTGCCAGCAGGGATGGAGGGGGCGGTTACGAGCAGTACTTC. Translating it yields CASRDGGGGYEQYF.

The V call is TRBV2, the J call TRBJ2-5; 9 nucleotides line up with TRBD1. This CDR3 has 13 residues. CDR1 and CDR2 (germline): SNHLY, FYNNEI. Trimming removed 8 bases from V and 5 bases from J; junction bases left unmatched: 6. DNA of the CDR3: TGTGCCAGCGAACAGGGGGCGCGGGAGACCCAGTACTTC. Amino acids: CASEQGARETQYF.

This chain uses TRBV12-3 or TRBV12-4 with TRBJ1-4; D is unresolved. This CDR3 has 13 residues. The germline V and J ends were trimmed by 6 bases and 8 bases, with 13 bases remaining between them. CDR3 region: CASREGRWEKLFF. DNA of the CDR3: TGTGCCAGCAGGGAGGGTCGATGGGAAAAACTGTTTTTT.

The chain recombines TRBV5-1 with TRBJ2-1, with a weak D call TRBD1 (6 bases). Germline V lookup: CDR1 SGHRS, CDR2 YFSETQ. V was shortened by 4 bases and J by 12 bases, with 14 bases between the two germline ends. This CDR3 has 12 amino acids. The CDR3 sequence: CASSPEGEVQFF. DNA of the CDR3: TGCGCCAGCAGCCCCGAGGGGGAAGTGCAGTTCTTC.

The V call is TRBV5-1, the J call TRBJ2-2; 8 positions match TRBD1. V lost 4 bases to trimming and J lost 7 bases; unmatched junction nucleotides: 3. The CDR3 extends over 13 amino acids. Germline CDR1 is SGHRS and CDR2 is YFSETQ. In DNA, the CDR3 is TGCGCCAGCAGCGGACAGGGTCGCGGGGAGCTGTTTTTT. Its translation is CASSGQGRGELFF. The full variable domain, with the rest looked up from reference TRBV5-1 and TRBJ2-2, is KAGVTQTPRYLIKTRGQQVTLSCSPISGHRSVSWYQQTPGQGLQFLFEYFSETQRNKGNFPGRFSGRQFSNSRSEMNVSTLELGDSALYLCASSGQGRGELFFGEGSRLTVL.

The chain has TRBV5-5 and TRBJ1-1; 8 bases match TRBD1. V dropped 1 base and J dropped 1; count of bases not matched to a gene: 18. CDR1 and CDR2 (germline): SGHKS, YYEKEE (reference sequence). This CDR3 comprises 20 residues. CDR3 amino acids: CASSLMRTGNLWNPNTEAFF. The DNA of the CDR3 is TGTGCCAGCAGCTTGATGAGGACAGGGAACCTGTGGAATCCGAACACTGAAGCTTTCTTT.

The chain links TRBV18 to TRBJ2-2; TRBD2 matches at 14 bases. Germline CDR1 reads KGHSH; CDR2 reads LQKENI. This CDR3 has 16 residues. J was trimmed by 5 bases and V by 3 bases; bases with no gene match: 2. The CDR3 nucleotides are TGTGCCAGCTCACCGGGACTAGCGGGAGAAACCGGGGAGCTGTTTTTT. Residues: CASSPGLAGETGELFF.

The chain employs TRBV27 and TRBJ1-5, with D hard to call. Trimming removed 0 bases at V and 3 bases at J, with 9 bases between. The germline CDR1 and CDR2 sequences are MNHEY and SMNVEV (reference sequence). This CDR3 comprises 15 residues. The DNA for the CDR3 is TGTGCCAGCAGTTTATCGCAGGTACCCAATCAGCCCCAGCATTTT. It yields the protein CASSLSQVPNQPQHF.

The genes are TRBV6-1 and TRBJ1-5; the D gene is possibly TRBD1 (5 bases). Trimming took off 2 bases at V and 2 bases at J, with 16 bases between the two ends. Germline lookup yields CDR1 MNHNS and CDR2 SASEGT. There are 17 residues in the CDR3. DNA of the CDR3: TGTGCCAGCAGTGAAATCGGTAGGGGCTTCCGCAATCAGCCCCAGCATTTT. As protein: CASSEIGRGFRNQPQHF.

This sequence joins TRBV28 and TRBJ1-5; maybe TRBD1 (6 bases). CDR1 and CDR2 from the germline V gene are MDHEN and SYDVKM. The CDR3 extends over 16 amino acids. Trimming stripped 3 bases from V and 1 base from J, with 13 bases between. DNA of the CDR3: TGTGCCAGCAGTTTTCGTACAGGGTTGAGCAATCAGCCCCAGCATTTT. This gives the protein CASSFRTGLSNQPQHF.

This clone was seen more than once but under ten times. The V gene is TRBV19, the J gene TRBJ1-5; D gene ambiguous. CDR1 is LNHDA, CDR2 SQIVND, per germline (reference sequence). CDR3 length: 14 residues. V lost 0 bases to trimming and J lost 7 bases, with 10 bases between them. CDR3 bases: TGTGCCAGTAGTATAGAACGGTCTAGGCAGCCCCAGCATTTT. This codes for CASSIERSRQPQHF. The full variable domain, in which reference TRBV19 and TRBJ1-5 provide the parts outside the CDR3, is DGGITQSPKYLFRKEGQNVTLSCEQNLNHDAMYWYRQDPGQGLRLIYYSQIVNDFQKGDIAEGYSVSREKKESFPLTVTSAQKNPTAFYLCASSIERSRQPQHFGDGTRLSIL.

The chain employs TRBV2 and TRBJ2-3; D is ambiguous. The ends were cut back, 2 bases at V and 6 bases at J, with 12 bases in the middle. This CDR3 has 14 residues. In germline, CDR1 is SNHLY, CDR2 FYNNEI. The CDR3 spells CASSERAPRDTQYF. In DNA, the CDR3 is TGTGCCAGCAGTGAAAGAGCTCCGAGGGATACGCAGTATTTT.

The V gene is TRBV19, the J gene TRBJ1-5; 8 nucleotides line up with TRBD1. Trimming at V came to 5 bases and at J to 4 bases, leaving 7 bases not matched to a gene. From germline, CDR1 is LNHDA and CDR2 SQIVND (reference sequence). This CDR3 contains 15 residues. Written as DNA, the CDR3 is TGTGCCAGTAGTCATCGACAGGGGTGGAATCAGCCCCAGCATTTT. Translation gives CASSHRQGWNQPQHF.

This rearrangement joins TRBV14 to TRBJ1-1; 7 nucleotides line up with TRBD1. The length of the CDR3 is 16 residues. The germline V gene has CDR1 SGHDN and CDR2 FVKESK. V shed 0 bases and J 0 bases; nucleotides not matched to a gene: 4. CDR3 loop: CASSQEQGTMNTEAFF. CDR3 sequence (DNA): TGTGCCAGCAGCCAAGAACAGGGGACCATGAACACTGAAGCTTTCTTT. The full variable domain, with the rest looked up from reference TRBV14 and TRBJ1-1, is EAGVTQFPSHSVIEKGQTVTLRCDPISGHDNLYWYRRVMGKEIKFLLHFVKESKQDESGMPNNRFLAERTGGTYSTLKVQPAELEDSGVYFCASSQEQGTMNTEAFFGQGTRLTVV.

The V gene is TRBV18, the J gene TRBJ2-2, with 7 bases that match TRBD1. Unmatched junction bases numbered 3, after V lost 1 base and J lost 7 bases. Looked up from germline, CDR1 is KGHSH and CDR2 is LQKENI. This CDR3 is 14 amino acids long. The CDR3 DNA follows: TGTGCCAGCTCACCACAGGGGGCAGGCGGGGAGCTGTTTTTT. Its protein product is CASSPQGAGGELFF. Together with reference TRBV18 and TRBJ2-2, the CDR3 gives the full variable domain: NAGVMQNPRHLVRRRGQEARLRCSPMKGHSHVYWYRQLPEEGLKFMVYLQKENIIDESGMPKERFSAEFPKEGPSILRIQQVVRGDSAAYFCASSPQGAGGELFFGEGSRLTVL.

CDR3 bases: TGTGCCTGGAGTGTGCGATTGGGAAGGGGAGAGACCCAGTACTTC. Amino acid sequence: CAWSVRLGRGETQYF. The chain employs TRBV30 and TRBJ2-5; possibly TRBD1 for D (5 bases). CDR1 GTSNPN and CDR2 SVGIG come from the germline V gene (reference sequence). The CDR3 runs to 15 residues. Trimming removed 0 bases at V and 4 bases at J, with 15 bases between.

V gene TRBV5-1 combines with J gene TRBJ2-2; D is perhaps TRBD1 (5 bases). V lost 2 bases and J 7 bases, leaving 9 bases between the germline ends. Germline-derived CDR1 and CDR2 are SGHRS and YFSETQ. The CDR3 extends over 13 amino acids. This CDR3 is CASSFQGVGELFF. The CDR3 nucleotides read TGCGCCAGCAGCTTCCAGGGCGTCGGGGAGCTGTTTTTT.

This chain links TRBV4-1 with TRBJ2-1, with a weak D call TRBD2 (5 bases). This CDR3 has 15 amino acids. The V end was cut by 1 base, the J end by 2 bases, with 9 bases between. Germline V gives CDR1 MGHRA, CDR2 YSYEKL. The CDR3 nucleotides are TGCGCCAGCAGCCAAGCGGGGAACCCCTACAATGAGCAGTTCTTC. Residues: CASSQAGNPYNEQFF.

This chain uses TRBV19 with TRBJ1-5; a weak D match, TRBD1 (5 bases). The CDR3 spans 15 residues. V was shortened by 5 bases and J by 0 bases, with 11 bases between the two germline ends. The germline CDR1 and CDR2 sequences are LNHDA and SQIVND (reference sequence). The CDR3 loop is CASSLGQSSNQPQHF. The CDR3 DNA reads as TGTGCCAGTAGTTTGGGGCAGAGTAGCAATCAGCCCCAGCATTTT.

The rearrangement links TRBV28 to TRBJ2-7, with 8 bases identical to TRBD1. The length of the CDR3 is 15 residues. Trimming took 4 bases from V and 2 from J; bases not matched to a gene: 7. Germline lookup yields CDR1 MDHEN and CDR2 SYDVKM. The CDR3 bases are TGTGCCAGCAGTTCCCCCCGGGACAGGCCCTACGAGCAGTACTTC. Translating gives CASSSPRDRPYEQYF.

This chain uses TRBV2 with TRBJ2-5; TRBD2 aligns across 10 bases. Germline V gene lookup returns CDR1 SNHLY and CDR2 FYNNEI. The trim removed 4 bases at V and 2 bases at J, leaving 4 bases unmatched. CDR3 size: 15 residues. CDR3 loop: CASSAQLAGQETQYF. In DNA form, the CDR3 reads TGTGCCAGCAGTGCCCAACTAGCGGGGCAAGAGACCCAGTACTTC.

The chain uses TRBV6-4 and TRBJ2-1; 8 nucleotides agree with TRBD2. The trim removed 3 bases at V and 8 bases at J, leaving 6 bases unmatched. Germline assignment: CDR1 MRHNA and CDR2 SNTAGT. The CDR3 has 14 amino acids. CDR3 amino acids: CASSEGGGRHEQFF. CDR3 DNA: TGTGCCAGCAGTGAGGGGGGCGGGAGGCATGAGCAGTTCTTC.

J is TRBJ2-3 and V is TRBV10-3; D uncertain. Germline V gene data show CDR1 as ENHRY and CDR2 as SYGVKD. Trimming removed 4 bases at V and 3 bases at J, with 11 bases between. This CDR3 spans 14 amino acids. CDR3 DNA sequence: TGTGCCATCAGTGCGGGTATCGGAACAGATACGCAGTATTTT. It yields the protein CAISAGIGTDTQYF.

The chain carries TRBV28 and TRBJ1-5, with a weak D call TRBD1 (5 bases). Per the germline V gene, CDR1 is MDHEN and CDR2 is SYDVKM. The CDR3 contains 15 residues. Trimming shortened V by 3 bases and J by 4 bases, and 13 bases separated the two germline ends. The CDR3 is CASSFVGKGNQPQHF. Written as DNA, the CDR3 is TGTGCCAGCAGTTTTGTCGGTAAGGGGAATCAGCCCCAGCATTTT.

The rearrangement uses TRBV27 and TRBJ2-5, with TRBD2 identical over 8 bases. CDR3 size: 17 residues. J was trimmed by 2 bases and V by 1 base; bases with no gene match: 9. Germline V CDR1 and CDR2: MNHEY, SMNVEV (reference sequence). The CDR3 coding sequence is TGTGCCAGCAGTTTATTTTTTCGAGCGGGAGTACAAGAGACCCAGTACTTC. This codes for CASSLFFRAGVQETQYF.

The chain is built from TRBV28 and TRBJ2-1, with D hard to call. The CDR3 consists of 13 residues. CDR1 is MDHEN and CDR2 is SYDVKM in the germline V gene. With 10 bases removed from V and 4 bases from J, the gap between germline ends came to 14 bases. The CDR3 sequence is CAINTELYNEQFF. The CDR3 DNA follows: TGTGCCATCAATACCGAACTTTACAATGAGCAGTTCTTC.

V gene TRBV6-5 combines with J gene TRBJ1-3; D uncertain. The CDR3 consists of 15 residues. CDR1 is MNHEY and CDR2 is SVGAGI in the germline V gene. V was cut by 2 bases and J by 2 bases, with 10 bases left in between. For the CDR3, the DNA is TGTGCCAGCAGTTACGATCTGGCAACTGGAAACACCATATATTTT. Its protein product is CASSYDLATGNTIYF.

V is TRBV7-3 and J is TRBJ2-7; TRBD2 aligns across 10 bases. V lost 5 bases, J lost 0 bases, and 7 bases stayed unmatched. In germline, CDR1 is SGHTA, CDR2 FQGTGA. CDR3 length equals 16 residues. The CDR3 DNA sequence: TGTGCCAGCAGCCTCCACGGGACTAGCGACTCCTACGAGCAGTACTTC. It is translated as CASSLHGTSDSYEQYF.

The table lists this clone with many counts. The genes are TRBV14 and TRBJ2-3, with D tentatively TRBD1 (6 bases). This CDR3 region has 16 residues. In germline, CDR1 is SGHDN, CDR2 FVKESK. Trimming shortened V by 3 bases and J by 3 bases, and 16 bases separated the two germline ends. CDR3 in DNA: TGTGCCAGCAGCCAGCTCCAGGGAAGGGGGACAGATACGCAGTATTTT. Residues: CASSQLQGRGTDTQYF.